The 25 T cell receptor beta chains below all came from one sample that was sequenced in a study of response to subunit inactivated influenza vaccine (dated by TCRdb to the late 2010s). The library was prepared using RT-PCR. The sequencing machine was an Illumina HiSeq 2500. TCRdb reprocessing: public reads trimmed at Q25 with fastp, clones called with MiXCR, in-frame beta chains kept. Rows are combined by CDR3 protein, so each entry shows the most common genes and DNA. For this sample the table gives around 490,000 distinct CDR3 sequences, of which 6% to 9% were detected only once. Of the sample, 10% to 15% is held by the ten largest clones. The source material was PBMCs from blood, sampled less than 30 months after vaccination. The receptors stem from a man aged 50 to 69 who received an inactivated influenza vaccine. Donor details come from another sample of the same person, matched by shared clones.

This clonotype was counted at least ten times. J is TRBJ2-4 and V is TRBV7-2; unclear D gene. This CDR3 spans 13 amino acids. With 1 base removed from V and 4 bases from J, the gap between germline ends came to 5 bases. Germline V gene data show CDR1 as SGHTA and CDR2 as FQGNSA. CDR3 sequence reads: CASSLGGKNIQYF. CDR3 DNA: TGTGCCAGCAGCTTAGGTGGTAAAAACATTCAGTACTTC.

In this sample, this clonotype turned up many times. V usage is TRBV2 and J usage is TRBJ1-5; D may be TRBD1 (6 bases). The CDR3 runs to 17 residues. Trimming left V 6 bases short and J 0 bases short, with 18 bases between. The germline V gene encodes CDR1 SNHLY and CDR2 FYNNEI. Here the CDR3 DNA reads TGTGCCAGCAGCGTCGGGACATTAATTTATAGCAATCAGCCCCAGCATTTT. Translation gives CASSVGTLIYSNQPQHF. Together with reference TRBV2 and TRBJ1-5, the CDR3 gives the full variable domain: EPEVTQTPSHQVTQMGQEVILRCVPISNHLYFYWYRQILGQKVEFLVSFYNNEISEKSEIFDDQFSVERPDGSNFTLKIRSTKLEDSAMYFCASSVGTLIYSNQPQHFGDGTRLSIL.

The rearrangement joins TRBV20-1 to TRBJ2-3; 14 positions match TRBD2. Germline lookup yields CDR1 DFQATT and CDR2 SNEGSKA (reference sequence). CDR3 length equals 15 residues. V dropped 5 bases and J dropped 4; count of bases not matched to a gene: 5. CDR3 coding DNA: TGCAGTGCTCCTTGGACTAGCGGGGGGCCAGATACGCAGTATTTT. It encodes CSAPWTSGGPDTQYF.

The rearrangement links TRBV7-9 to TRBJ2-7; D is perhaps TRBD1 (5 bases). Germline lookup yields CDR1 SEHNR and CDR2 FQNEAQ (reference sequence). This CDR3 contains 14 residues. Trimming cost V 5 bases and J 1 base, with 12 bases left between them. CDR3 DNA sequence: TGTGCCAGCAGCCCGAGACAGTATTCCTACGAGCAGTACTTC. It codes for CASSPRQYSYEQYF.

V is TRBV7-2 and J is TRBJ1-1; a possible D gene is TRBD1 (5 bases). Looked up from germline, CDR1 is SGHTA and CDR2 is FQGNSA. V gave up 3 bases and J gave up 2 bases, with 10 bases separating them. The CDR3 runs to 14 residues. CDR3 DNA: TGTGCCAGCAGCTTGTTGACAGCCAACACTGAAGCTTTCTTT. Its translation is CASSLLTANTEAFF.

V gene TRBV5-6 combines with J gene TRBJ2-1; TRBD2 might be the D (6 bases). CDR1 and CDR2 (germline): SGHDT, YYEEEE. V dropped 4 bases and J dropped 8 bases, with 13 bases sitting between them. CDR3 length: 13 residues. This CDR3 reads CASSPGGEYEQFF. DNA of the CDR3: TGTGCCAGCAGCCCGGGCGGGGAGTATGAGCAGTTCTTC.

The chain links TRBV4-1 to TRBJ2-3; no reliable D call. Germline loops: CDR1 MGHRA, CDR2 YSYEKL. Trimming left V 3 bases short and J 9 bases short, with 10 bases between. The CDR3 extends over 12 amino acids. CDR3 sequence (DNA): TGCGCCAGCAGCCACGTCGTTGACACGCAGTATTTT. Its translation: CASSHVVDTQYF.

The chain links TRBV3-1 to TRBJ2-1, with D perhaps matching TRBD1 (6 bases). CDR3 size: 17 residues. Trimming removed 0 bases at V and 2 bases at J, with 14 bases between. Germline loops: CDR1 LGHDT, CDR2 YNNKEL (reference sequence). The CDR3 bases are TGTGCCAGCAGCCAAGATGGGGGCAGGCTCACCTACAATGAGCAGTTCTTC. It translates to CASSQDGGRLTYNEQFF.

The chain has TRBV3-1 and TRBJ2-3; D unclear. The CDR3 extends over 15 amino acids. CDR1 and CDR2 from the germline V gene are LGHDT and YNNKEL (reference sequence). The ends were cut back, 3 bases at V and 1 base at J, with 11 bases in the middle. The CDR3 nucleotides are TGTGCCAGCAGCCAGGAGCTGGCTCGCACAGATACGCAGTATTTT. As protein: CASSQELARTDTQYF.

In this sample, this clonotype turned up many times. The rearrangement joins TRBV28 to TRBJ2-3; D gene ambiguous. Per germline, CDR1 MDHEN and CDR2 SYDVKM. Between the trimmed V and J ends, which lost 4 bases and 4 bases, there was a span of 12 bases. CDR3 size: 14 residues. The CDR3 is CASSSQTLPDTQYF. CDR3 in DNA: TGTGCCAGCAGTTCCCAGACACTTCCAGATACGCAGTATTTT. Based on the CDR3 plus reference TRBV28 and TRBJ2-3, the full variable domain is DVKVTQSSRYLVKRTGEKVFLECVQDMDHENMFWYRQDPGLGLRLIYFSYDVKMKEKGDIPEGYSVSREKKERFSLILESASTNQTSMYLCASSSQTLPDTQYFGPGTRLTVL.

This clonotype was picked up a small number of times. The chain employs TRBV10-3 and TRBJ2-7; no firm D call. The CDR3 spans 13 residues. The V gene lost 4 bases and the J gene lost 2 bases, with 9 bases spanning the gap. Per germline, CDR1 ENHRY and CDR2 SYGVKD. The CDR3 DNA is TGTGCCATCAGTGGACCCCAGACCTACGAGCAGTACTTC. It translates to CAISGPQTYEQYF.

The rearrangement joins TRBV7-2 to TRBJ1-1; 7 bases match TRBD1. The J segment lost 4 bases and the V segment lost 6 bases, leaving 11 bases of the junction unmatched. This CDR3 is 15 amino acids long. Germline V gene data show CDR1 as SGHTA and CDR2 as FQGNSA. The CDR3 DNA reads as TGTGCCAGCAGAAGTACGACAGGGTTGACCACTGAAGCTTTCTTT. Translation: CASRSTTGLTTEAFF.

This clonotype was recorded many times. The rearrangement links TRBV28 to TRBJ1-6, with D uncertain. The CDR3 consists of 15 residues. CDR1 MDHEN and CDR2 SYDVKM come from the germline V gene. The V and J ends lost 6 bases and 5 bases respectively, with 14 bases between them. In DNA form, the CDR3 reads TGTGCCAGCAGACTAACTCGCAGGAATAATTCACCCCTCCACTTT. Its protein product is CASRLTRRNNSPLHF.

This clonotype was recorded at least ten times. CDR3 nucleotide sequence: TGCAGCGGCGGTCAGGGGCTGAACACTGAAGCTTTCTTT. It specifies CSGGQGLNTEAFF. The gene calls are TRBV29-1 and TRBJ1-1; possible D gene TRBD1, 6 bases. This CDR3 has 13 amino acids. Germline lookup yields CDR1 SQVTM and CDR2 ANQGSEA. V lost 7 bases to trimming and J lost 0 bases, with 12 bases between them.

This clonotype was found a few times. The rearrangement links TRBV6-1 to TRBJ1-5, with D uncertain. Per germline, CDR1 MNHNS and CDR2 SASEGT. This CDR3 contains 15 residues. Trimming took off 8 bases at V and 0 bases at J, with 14 bases between the two ends. The CDR3 region is CASLPSADSNQPQHF. The CDR3 coding sequence is TGTGCCAGCTTGCCTTCGGCAGATAGCAATCAGCCCCAGCATTTT.

There are a few counts of this clonotype. The rearrangement joins TRBV6-1 to TRBJ1-5; D gene uncertain. The ends were cut back, 6 bases at V and 3 bases at J, with 9 bases in the middle. The CDR3 is made up of 13 amino acids. CDR1 is MNHNS, CDR2 SASEGT, per germline. CDR3 DNA: TGTGCCAGCAGCCAGGTGAACAATCAGCCCCAGCATTTT. It translates to CASSQVNNQPQHF.

Only a few counts were recorded for this clonotype. The V call is TRBV2, the J call TRBJ2-5, with TRBD1 as a possible D gene (5 bases). The CDR3 contains 14 residues. The V gene lost 0 bases and the J gene lost 7 bases, with 12 bases spanning the gap. The V gene's germline CDR1 is SNHLY and CDR2 FYNNEI. CDR3 bases: TGTGCCAGCAGTGAAGCAGAGCAGGGTGGGACCCAGTACTTC. Translation gives CASSEAEQGGTQYF.

This clonotype was observed a handful of times. CDR3 DNA: TGTGCCAGCAGCCCGGGACGCCAGTCCCCCTACGAGCAGTACTTC. Protein product: CASSPGRQSPYEQYF. This chain joins TRBV7-2 and TRBJ2-7; tentatively, D is TRBD1 or TRBD2 (5 bases each). CDR1 and CDR2 from the germline V gene are SGHTA and FQGNSA. The CDR3 sequence is 15 residues long. V lost 5 bases and J 2 bases, leaving 16 bases between the germline ends.

This rearrangement joins TRBV18 to TRBJ2-2; tentatively, D is TRBD2 (6 bases). Germline V CDR1 and CDR2: KGHSH, LQKENI. V was clipped by 2 bases and J by 3 bases, with 16 bases between them. This CDR3 has 17 residues. The CDR3 coding sequence is TGTGCCAGCTCACCAGTTTGGGCGGGGACGGACACCGGGGAGCTGTTTTTT. It codes for CASSPVWAGTDTGELFF.

A few counts support this clonotype. V and J are TRBV12-3 or TRBV12-4 and TRBJ2-2, with D perhaps assigned TRBD1 or TRBD2 (5 bases each). Trimming removed 3 bases from V and 3 bases from J, with 11 bases in between. This CDR3 contains 15 residues. The CDR3 DNA reads as TGTGCCAGCAGTTTTGGGACCCCGGACACCGGGGAGCTGTTTTTT. This sequence encodes CASSFGTPDTGELFF.

The chain is built from TRBV3-1 and TRBJ2-6; D is undetermined. There are 14 residues in the CDR3. V was cut by 8 bases and J by 0 bases, with 8 bases left in between. Looked up from germline, CDR1 is LGHDT and CDR2 is YNNKEL (reference sequence). The CDR3, as DNA: TGTGCCAGCGACAAGGGCTCTGGGGCCAACGTCCTGACTTTC. This gives the protein CASDKGSGANVLTF. The whole variable domain, filled in from reference TRBV3-1 and TRBJ2-6, reads DTAVSQTPKYLVTQMGNDKSIKCEQNLGHDTMYWYKQDSKKFLKIMFSYNNKELIINETVPNRFSPKSPDKAHLNLHINSLELGDSAVYFCASDKGSGANVLTFGAGSRLTVL.

This clonotype was counted between two and nine times. The chain employs TRBV5-1 and TRBJ1-4; no clear D gene. Germline CDR1 and CDR2: SGHRS and YFSETQ. The CDR3 loop spans 16 amino acids. Trimming took 0 bases from V and 0 from J, leaving 9 bases between them. CDR3 protein: CASSLVTGATNEKLFF. CDR3 in DNA: TGCGCCAGCAGCTTGGTGACCGGAGCAACTAATGAAAAACTGTTTTTT.

This clonotype was recorded once. The chain employs TRBV18 and TRBJ1-6; D is unclear. Germline CDR1 and CDR2: KGHSH and LQKENI. This CDR3 is built from 14 residues. V was shortened by 3 bases and J by 7 bases, with 10 bases between the two germline ends. The CDR3 sequence is CASSPDGRNSPLHF. In DNA, the CDR3 is TGTGCCAGCTCACCGGACGGGAGAAATTCACCCCTCCACTTT. Using reference TRBV18 and TRBJ1-6 for the parts outside the CDR3, the full variable domain is NAGVMQNPRHLVRRRGQEARLRCSPMKGHSHVYWYRQLPEEGLKFMVYLQKENIIDESGMPKERFSAEFPKEGPSILRIQQVVRGDSAAYFCASSPDGRNSPLHFGNGTRLTVT.

This clonotype was counted between two and nine times. The chain employs TRBV20-1 and TRBJ1-5, with a possible D match to TRBD1 (5 bases). This CDR3 spans 16 amino acids. V was cut by 0 bases and J by 1 base, with 13 bases left in between. The V gene's germline CDR1 is DFQATT and CDR2 SNEGSKA (reference sequence). The CDR3 sequence: CSARDRGGWSNQPQHF. The CDR3 DNA sequence: TGCAGTGCTAGAGATCGGGGGGGTTGGAGCAATCAGCCCCAGCATTTT.

The chain couples TRBV29-1 to TRBJ2-1; TRBD2 might be the D (6 bases). From germline, CDR1 is SQVTM and CDR2 ANQGSEA. Trimming stripped 3 bases from V and 7 bases from J, with 13 bases between. CDR3 size: 13 residues. CDR3 coding DNA: TGCAGCGTTGAGAGTAGCGGTACTAATGAGCAGTTCTTC. This translates into CSVESSGTNEQFF.